These 23 T cell receptor beta chains originate from one sample sequenced in a study of shared clonotypes between healthy human individuals. Libraries were prepared by immunoSEQ multiplex PCR; TCRdb keeps only in-frame clonotypes and omits some of them. The data show over 1.4 million clones, approximately 97% seen once. The sample taken for sequencing was naive CD4+ T cells sorted from blood. Subset specified: CD45RA+ positively selected. The receptors derive from a man younger than 40 in good health.

The J gene is TRBJ2-5, the V gene TRBV7-6, with unresolved D. The V gene lost 8 bases and the J gene lost 1 base, with 5 bases spanning the gap. The CDR3 contains 11 residues. Germline CDR1 is SGHVS and CDR2 is FNYEAQ. This chain's CDR3 is CASGPQETQYF. The CDR3 DNA follows: TGTGCCAGCGGTCCCCAAGAGACCCAGTACTTC.

This chain's CDR3 is CASSKGGRPAGELFF. The CDR3, as DNA: TGCGCCAGCAGCAAAGGAGGGCGACCCGCCGGGGAGCTGTTTTTT. The chain combines TRBV5-1 with TRBJ2-2; D is possibly TRBD2 (6 bases). Looked up from germline, CDR1 is SGHRS and CDR2 is YFSETQ. The CDR3 is 15 residues long. Trimming took off 4 bases at V and 6 bases at J, with 16 bases between the two ends.

The chain employs TRBV10-3 and TRBJ2-7; 7 nucleotides match TRBD1. The length of the CDR3 is 13 residues. CDR1 is ENHRY and CDR2 is SYGVKD in the germline V gene. Trimming cost V 10 bases and J 4 bases; bases outside gene matches: 10. The CDR3 coding sequence is TGTGCCAGCCACAGGGGATACCTGTACGAGCAGTACTTC. This sequence encodes CASHRGYLYEQYF.

This sequence joins TRBV5-5 and TRBJ2-7, with D tentatively TRBD2 (5 bases). The V end lost 5 bases, the J end lost 11 bases, and 20 bases lay between the germline ends. This CDR3 has 13 amino acids. CDR1 SGHKS and CDR2 YYEKEE come from the germline V gene (reference sequence). The CDR3: CASRRDTPLEEYF. CDR3 sequence (DNA): TGTGCCAGCAGAAGGGATACCCCATTGGAGGAGTACTTC.

This chain links TRBV28 with TRBJ2-1; 7 bases are a match to TRBD2. The CDR3 runs 15 residues. Germline loops: CDR1 MDHEN, CDR2 SYDVKM. The J segment lost 7 bases and the V segment lost 3 bases, leaving 9 bases of the junction unmatched. The CDR3: CASSFIQGGLNEQFF. The CDR3 DNA reads TGTGCCAGCAGTTTCATCCAGGGAGGGTTAAATGAGCAGTTCTTC.

Turning to this clone: Other DNA sequences within the sample encode an identical CDR3. The chain uses TRBV7-3 and TRBJ2-5; no definite D call. Trimming pared 6 bases from V and 1 base from J, leaving 9 bases between. Germline CDR1 SGHTA, CDR2 FQGTGA. This CDR3 is 13 amino acids long. CDR3 nucleotide sequence: TGTGCCAGCAGTCGTGGCAGCCAAGAGACCCAGTACTTC. Translating it yields CASSRGSQETQYF.

The chain carries TRBV5-4 and TRBJ2-1, with 13 bases aligning to TRBD2. CDR3 length equals 16 residues. Germline V gives CDR1 SGHNT, CDR2 YYREEE (reference sequence). V trimming: 6 bases; J trimming: 4 bases; junction bases outside the gene matches: 7. In DNA form, the CDR3 reads TGTGCCAGCAAGTCTGGGACTAGCGGGGCTTACAATGAGCAGTTCTTC. This translates into CASKSGTSGAYNEQFF.

The V and J genes are TRBV5-1 and TRBJ2-7; 9 bases agree with TRBD2. Per the germline V gene, CDR1 is SGHRS and CDR2 is YFSETQ. This CDR3 spans 16 amino acids. The J segment lost 1 base and the V segment lost 3 bases, leaving 8 bases of the junction unmatched. The CDR3 protein is CASSSMTSGVSYEQYF. In nucleotides, the CDR3 is TGCGCCAGCAGCTCTATGACTAGCGGTGTATCCTACGAGCAGTACTTC. Filled out from reference TRBV5-1 and TRBJ2-7, the complete variable domain reads KAGVTQTPRYLIKTRGQQVTLSCSPISGHRSVSWYQQTPGQGLQFLFEYFSETQRNKGNFPGRFSGRQFSNSRSEMNVSTLELGDSALYLCASSSMTSGVSYEQYFGPGTRLTVT.

The chain couples TRBV19 to TRBJ1-5; 7 positions match TRBD1. CDR1 LNHDA and CDR2 SQIVND come from the germline V gene (reference sequence). The junction had 12 bases not matched to a gene; V was cut back by 6 bases and J by 1 base. The CDR3 is 17 amino acids. CDR3 region: CASSPAAPGQSNQPQHF. In DNA form, the CDR3 reads TGTGCCAGTAGCCCTGCGGCGCCGGGACAGAGCAATCAGCCCCAGCATTTT.

The chain uses TRBV9 and TRBJ2-7; 10 bases align to TRBD1. V was pared by 4 bases and J by 4 bases, with 5 bases of the junction left unmatched. Germline values: CDR1 SGDLS, CDR2 YYNGEE. This CDR3 has 14 amino acids. The CDR3 region has the DNA TGTGCCAGCAGCAAGGACAGGGGGTCGTACGAGCAGTACTTC. Translated: CASSKDRGSYEQYF.

In its sample, this clone was seen a few times. This chain uses TRBV5-1 with TRBJ2-7; tentative D call: TRBD2 (6 bases). V was shortened by 6 bases and J by 5 bases, with 15 bases between the two germline ends. CDR3 length: 13 amino acids. From germline, CDR1 is SGHRS and CDR2 YFSETQ. CDR3 sequence (DNA): TGCGCCAGCACCAACCGGGGCGGGAACGAGCAGTACTTC. It translates to CASTNRGGNEQYF.

The chain couples TRBV7-8 to TRBJ1-4, with D perhaps TRBD1 (5 bases). This CDR3 region has 14 residues. Trimming pared 1 base from V and 5 bases from J, leaving 8 bases between. CDR1 is SGHVS, CDR2 FQNEAQ, per germline. CDR3 protein: CASSLDRRNEKLFF. CDR3 bases: TGTGCCAGCAGCTTAGACAGGAGGAATGAAAAACTGTTTTTT. The whole variable domain, filled in from reference TRBV7-8 and TRBJ1-4, reads GAGVSQSPRYKVAKRGQDVALRCDPISGHVSLFWYQQALGQGPEFLTYFQNEAQLDKSGLPSDRFFAERPEGSVSTLKIQRTQQEDSAVYLCASSLDRRNEKLFFGSGTQLSVL.

This clone was detected once. V usage is TRBV10-2 and J usage is TRBJ2-1; 9 bases match TRBD2. The germline CDR1 and CDR2 sequences are WSHSY and SAAADI. The J segment lost 3 bases and the V segment lost 10 bases, leaving 7 bases of the junction unmatched. CDR3 length: 14 residues. The CDR3 bases are TGCGCCACCGGAGCTAGCGGGATCTACAATGAGCAGTTCTTC. Protein sequence: CATGASGIYNEQFF.

This clone appeared a single time. V usage is TRBV28 and J usage is TRBJ1-3, with TRBD1 matching 10 bases. The CDR3 totals 15 residues. The germline CDR1 and CDR2 sequences are MDHEN and SYDVKM. The V and J ends lost 10 bases and 0 bases, in that order; junction bases with no gene match: 6. The CDR3 reads CATQDRGGSGNTIYF. Here the CDR3 DNA reads TGTGCCACCCAGGACAGGGGGGGCTCTGGAAACACCATATATTTT. Based on the CDR3 plus reference TRBV28 and TRBJ1-3, the full variable domain is DVKVTQSSRYLVKRTGEKVFLECVQDMDHENMFWYRQDPGLGLRLIYFSYDVKMKEKGDIPEGYSVSREKKERFSLILESASTNQTSMYLCATQDRGGSGNTIYFGEGSWLTVV.

V is TRBV7-2 and J is TRBJ2-1, with 10 bases fitting TRBD2. Looked up from germline, CDR1 is SGHTA and CDR2 is FQGNSA. J was trimmed by 10 bases and V by 8 bases; bases with no gene match: 17. The CDR3 is 16 residues long. The CDR3 nucleotides are TGTGCCAGCGGGCATTCATTAGCGGGAGGTCCCAGGGAGCAGTTCTTC. This encodes CASGHSLAGGPREQFF.

V is TRBV9 and J is TRBJ2-1; TRBD2 matches 9 bases. Germline trimming cut 3 bases from V and 9 bases from J; bases unmatched to any gene: 4. The CDR3 spans 13 residues. Germline loops: CDR1 SGDLS, CDR2 YYNGEE. In DNA, the CDR3 is TGTGCCAGCAGCGCCGTAGCGGGAGCTGAGCAGTTCTTC. Encoded protein: CASSAVAGAEQFF.

This chain uses TRBV6-5 with TRBJ1-2, with D uncertain. Germline CDR1 MNHEY, CDR2 SVGAGI. Trimming removed 5 bases at V and 5 bases at J, with 15 bases between. This CDR3 is built from 14 residues. Written as DNA, the CDR3 is TGTGCCAGCAGTCCTGACCGGGGAGGGTATGGCTACACCTTC. It yields the protein CASSPDRGGYGYTF.

With regard to this clone: The identical CDR3 is also encoded by other nucleotide sequences in the sample. The J gene is TRBJ1-1, the V gene TRBV5-4, with 10 positions matching TRBD1. From germline, CDR1 is SGHNT and CDR2 YYREEE (reference sequence). This CDR3 has 14 amino acids. J lost 5 bases, V lost 4 bases, and 5 bases had no gene match. The CDR3 DNA reads TGTGCCAGCAGCCCGGGACAGGGGCGAACTGAAGCTTTCTTT. It translates to CASSPGQGRTEAFF.

The chain carries TRBV28 and TRBJ2-5, with D possibly being TRBD1 (6 bases). V was shortened by 2 bases and J by 5 bases, with 12 bases between the two germline ends. The CDR3 contains 14 residues. Germline CDR1 and CDR2: MDHEN and SYDVKM. CDR3 in DNA: TGTGCCAGCAGTTTACCAAACAGGGCTGAGACCCAGTACTTC. Its translation is CASSLPNRAETQYF.

CDR3 region: CASSEITSGNTIYF. DNA for the CDR3: TGTGCCAGCAGTGAAATTACCTCTGGAAACACCATATATTTT. J is TRBJ1-3 and V is TRBV25-1; no definite D call. Germline V CDR1 and CDR2: MGHDK, SYGVNS. Trimming removed 2 bases at V and 0 bases at J, with 5 bases between. The CDR3 runs to 14 residues.

The chain couples TRBV9 to TRBJ2-1; 7 bases line up with TRBD1. CDR1 is SGDLS and CDR2 is YYNGEE in the germline V gene. This CDR3 has 16 amino acids. Losses at the gene ends were 4 bases for V and 1 base for J; bases not matched to a gene: 8. The DNA of the CDR3 is TGTGCCAGCAGCCCCACAGGGGATATATCCTACAATGAGCAGTTCTTC. Protein sequence: CASSPTGDISYNEQFF.

V is TRBV7-9 and J is TRBJ1-2; TRBD1 is a possible D gene (5 bases). Germline lookup yields CDR1 SEHNR and CDR2 FQNEAQ (reference sequence). Trimming shortened V by 5 bases and J by 4 bases, and 20 bases separated the two germline ends. The CDR3 extends over 16 amino acids. Written as DNA, the CDR3 is TGTGCCAGCAGCCTCCGGGACCCCCTGAGGTCCTATGGCTACACCTTC. Translating it yields CASSLRDPLRSYGYTF.

The rearrangement joins TRBV5-1 to TRBJ2-3; maybe TRBD2 (5 bases). Trimming left V 3 bases short and J 6 bases short, with 17 bases between. CDR1 is SGHRS, CDR2 YFSETQ, per germline. This CDR3 is built from 15 residues. CDR3 in DNA: TGCGCCAGCAGCTCCATGGCGGGCGGCGCGGATACGCAGTATTTT. Amino acid sequence: CASSSMAGGADTQYF. Looking up the rest from reference TRBV5-1 and TRBJ2-3 gives the full variable domain: KAGVTQTPRYLIKTRGQQVTLSCSPISGHRSVSWYQQTPGQGLQFLFEYFSETQRNKGNFPGRFSGRQFSNSRSEMNVSTLELGDSALYLCASSSMAGGADTQYFGPGTRLTVL.